Described below is a single TCR beta chain sequence and its context. Assay: immunoSEQ multiplex PCR; the TCRdb copy retains only in-frame clones and omits some. The sample shows tens of thousands of clones, 90% of them seen only once. The ends were cut back, 5 bases at V and 9 bases at J, with 11 bases in the middle. The CDR3 loop spans 12 amino acids. The germline V gene encodes CDR1 SGHAT and CDR2 FQNNGV. The data stem from a study of T cell changes during pregnancy in multiple sclerosis. Sequencing was performed on CD4+ T cells from peripheral blood mononuclear cells, taken in the second trimester of pregnancy. The sequence came from a female donor with multiple sclerosis, enrolled in a pregnancy study. The V call is TRBV11-2, the J call TRBJ2-1; D may be TRBD2 (6 bases). This CDR3 reads CASSLGGLEQFF. DNA of the CDR3: TGTGCCAGCAGCCTGGGGGGTCTTGAGCAGTTCTTC.